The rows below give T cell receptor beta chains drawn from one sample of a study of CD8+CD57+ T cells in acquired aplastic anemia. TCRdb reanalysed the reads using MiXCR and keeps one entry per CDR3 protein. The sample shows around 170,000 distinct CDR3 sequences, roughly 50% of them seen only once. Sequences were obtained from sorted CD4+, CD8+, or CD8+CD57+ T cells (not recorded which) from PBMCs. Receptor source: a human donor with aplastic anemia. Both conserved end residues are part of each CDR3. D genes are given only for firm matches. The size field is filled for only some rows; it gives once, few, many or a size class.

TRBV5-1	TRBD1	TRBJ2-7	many	TGCGCCAGCAGCGTGGGCCCGGGACAGGGGACCCAGGGGGACTTC	CASSVGPGQGTQGDF
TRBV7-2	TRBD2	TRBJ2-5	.	TGTGCCAGCAGCTTCCTAGCGGGGGTGGAGACCCAGTACTTC	CASSFLAGVETQYF
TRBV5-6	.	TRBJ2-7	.	TGTGCCAGCAGCCAGACGGGGAATAACTACGAGCAGTACTTC	CASSQTGNNYEQYF
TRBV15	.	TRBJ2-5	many	TGTGCCACCAGCAGAGATCCAGGGAAAGAGACCCAGTACTTC	CATSRDPGKETQYF
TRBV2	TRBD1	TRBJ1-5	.	TGTGCCAGCAGTCGGGGAACAGGGGAAGGACAGCCCCAGCATTTT	CASSRGTGEGQPQHF
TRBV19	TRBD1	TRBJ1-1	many	TGTGCCAGTAGTATGGGAACAGGGGGTATGAACACTGAAGCTTTCTTT	CASSMGTGGMNTEAFF
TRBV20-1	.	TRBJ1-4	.	TGCAGTGCTTACGGGGATTCGCATGAAAAACTGTTTTTT	CSAYGDSHEKLFF
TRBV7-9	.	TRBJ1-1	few	TGTCCCAGCAGTTTACTCGGACAGAACACTGAAGCTTTCTTT	CPSSLLGQNTEAFF
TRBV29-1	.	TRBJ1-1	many	TGCAGCGGGGGGTGGGGAGGGAACACTGAAGCTTTCTTT	CSGGWGGNTEAFF
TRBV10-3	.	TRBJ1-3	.	TGTGCCATCAGTGAGGCCGGGGACGGAAACACCATATATTTT	CAISEAGDGNTIYF
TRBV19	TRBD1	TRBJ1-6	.	TGTGCCAGTAGTACGAGACAGGGGCGCACGAAAAATTCACCCCTCCACTTT	CASSTRQGRTKNSPLHF
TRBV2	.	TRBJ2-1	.	TGTGCCAGCAGTTACTCGGGACCGAGCTACAATGAGCAGTTCTTC	CASSYSGPSYNEQFF
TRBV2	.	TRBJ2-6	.	TGTGCCAGCAGTGTTTTCCGCTCTGGGGCCAACATCCTGACTTTC	CASSVFRSGANILTF
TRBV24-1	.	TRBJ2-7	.	TGTGCCACCAGTGATTTGCCTCATCACGAGCAGTACTTC	CATSDLPHHEQYF
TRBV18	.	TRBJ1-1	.	TGTGCCAGCTCACCACCCGGCCAGGGGAGTCTCGCTTTCTTT	CASSPPGQGSLAFF
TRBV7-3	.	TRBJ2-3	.	TGTGCCAGCATATTGCGCCTCACAGATACGCAGTATTTT	CASILRLTDTQYF
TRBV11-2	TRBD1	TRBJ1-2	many	TGTGCCAGCAGCTTAAGTCAGGGGGCCAGTCATGGCTACACCTTC	CASSLSQGASHGYTF
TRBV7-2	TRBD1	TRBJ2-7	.	TGTGCCAGCAGCCCCGGGCAGGGGGTCTACGAGCAGTACTTC	CASSPGQGVYEQYF
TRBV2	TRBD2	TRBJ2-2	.	TGTGCCAGCAGCACTAGCGGGAGTGGTGGGGAGCTGTTTTTT	CASSTSGSGGELFF
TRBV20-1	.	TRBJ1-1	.	TGCAGTGCTAGAGTAAGGAACACTGAAGCTTTCTTT	CSARVRNTEAFF
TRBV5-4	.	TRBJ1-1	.	TGTGCCAGCAGCTTGGACCCGAAGGGGCAGAACACTGAAGCTTTCTTT	CASSLDPKGQNTEAFF
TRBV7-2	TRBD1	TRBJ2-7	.	TGTGCCAGCAGCCGGGACAGGAACTACGAGCAGTACTTC	CASSRDRNYEQYF
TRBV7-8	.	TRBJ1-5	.	TGTGCCAGCAGCTTAGGTGTGGCAGGGTACAGCAATCAGCCCCAGCATTTT	CASSLGVAGYSNQPQHF
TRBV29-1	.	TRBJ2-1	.	TGCAGCGCCAGCAACCTAAATGAGCAGTTCTTC	CSASNLNEQFF
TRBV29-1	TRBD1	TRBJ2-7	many	TGCAGCGTCGGGACAGGGGTCTCCTACGAGCAGTACTTC	CSVGTGVSYEQYF
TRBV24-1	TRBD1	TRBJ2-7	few	TGTGCCACCAGTGATCGACGGACAGGGCCCTACGAGCAGTACTTC	CATSDRRTGPYEQYF
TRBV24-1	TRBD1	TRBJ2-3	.	TGTGCCACCAGTGATCCTGACAGGGCTAGCACAGATACGCAGTATTTT	CATSDPDRASTDTQYF
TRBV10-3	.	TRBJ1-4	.	TGTGCCATCAGTGAGTCAACTAATGAAAAACTGTTTTTT	CAISESTNEKLFF
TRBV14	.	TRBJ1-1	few	TGTGCCAGCAGCCGATTCCGGGAGCCGGCACGGGCGGACACTGAAGCTTTCTTT	CASSRFREPARADTEAFF
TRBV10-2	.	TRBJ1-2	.	TGCGCCAGCAGTGATTCAAAGGGGAGTGGTAATGGCTACACCTTC	CASSDSKGSGNGYTF
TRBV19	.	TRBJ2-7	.	TGTGCCAGTAGTATTGCCCAGGGGTCTTCCGAGCAGTACTTC	CASSIAQGSSEQYF
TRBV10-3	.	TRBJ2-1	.	TGTGCCATCAGTGATTCAGGGTCCGTTATCGGTGAGCAGTTCTTC	CAISDSGSVIGEQFF
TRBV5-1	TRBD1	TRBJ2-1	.	TGCGCCAGCAGCTCGGGACAGTCCAACAATGAGCAGTTCTTC	CASSSGQSNNEQFF
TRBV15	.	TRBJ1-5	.	TGTGCCACCCAGGAGGCGGGGGATGGCAATCAGCCCCAGCATTTT	CATQEAGDGNQPQHF
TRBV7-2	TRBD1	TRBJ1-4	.	TGTGCCAGCAGCCCGACAGGGTTTGATGAAAAACTGTTTTTT	CASSPTGFDEKLFF
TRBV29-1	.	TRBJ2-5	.	.	CSVRAGANVLTFGAGETQYF
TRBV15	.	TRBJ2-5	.	TGTGCCACCAGCAGACTGCGCTCGGGTTTTTGTGCGGGGCTCGGGGGCCGTGACCAAGAGACCCAGTACTTC	CATSRLRSGFCAGLGGRDQETQYF
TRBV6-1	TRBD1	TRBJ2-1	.	TGTGCCAGCAGTGATTGGGACAGGGGGCGCGATGAGCAGTTCTTC	CASSDWDRGRDEQFF
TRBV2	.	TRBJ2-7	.	TGTGCCAGCAGTGAAACCCCAGGGCGCGACGAGCAGTACTTC	CASSETPGRDEQYF
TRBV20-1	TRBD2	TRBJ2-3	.	TGCAGTGCTAGAGGAGACAGCGGGACCACAGATACGCAGTATTTT	CSARGDSGTTDTQYF
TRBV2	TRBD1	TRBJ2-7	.	TGTGCCAGCAGCCTTTGGGACAGGGGGTCCTACGAGCAGTACTTC	CASSLWDRGSYEQYF
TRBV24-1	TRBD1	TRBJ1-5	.	TGTGCCACCAGTGACTCGGGACAGCAAAACAATCAGCCCCAGCATTTT	CATSDSGQQNNQPQHF
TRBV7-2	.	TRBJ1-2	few	TGTGCCAGCAGCTCGGGATGGGAAGGCTATGGCTACACCTTC	CASSSGWEGYGYTF
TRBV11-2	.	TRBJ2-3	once	TGTGCCAGCAGCTTCATGGGGGCCGGCACAGATACGCAGTATTTT	CASSFMGAGTDTQYF
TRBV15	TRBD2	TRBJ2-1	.	TGTGCCACCAGCAAGGGGACTAGCTTGTTCTTC	CATSKGTSLFF
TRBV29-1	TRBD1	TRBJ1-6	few	TGCAGCGTTGACCCGGGACAGGCTTATTCACCCCTCCACTTT	CSVDPGQAYSPLHF
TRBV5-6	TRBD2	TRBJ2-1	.	TGTGCCAGCAGTCCCCTAGCGGGAGGGCCATCGGGTGAGCAGTTCTTC	CASSPLAGGPSGEQFF
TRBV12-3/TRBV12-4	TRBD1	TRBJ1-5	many	TGTGCCAGCAGTGTGGACAGGGGGTTAAGTCAGCCCCAGCATTTT	CASSVDRGLSQPQHF
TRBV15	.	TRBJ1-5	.	TGTGCCACCAGCAGTTCAGGGGCGCCGGGGCCCCAGCATTTT	CATSSSGAPGPQHF
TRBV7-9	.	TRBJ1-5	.	TGTGCCAGCAGCTTAGACACAGATACGCAGCATTTT	CASSLDTDTQHF
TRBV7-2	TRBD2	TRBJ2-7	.	TGTGCCAGCAGCTTGGGGGGGTCGACCTACGAGCAGTACTTC	CASSLGGSTYEQYF
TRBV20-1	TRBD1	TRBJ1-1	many	TGCAGTGCTAGAGGACAGGGCCACCCCGACACTGAAGCTTTCTTT	CSARGQGHPDTEAFF
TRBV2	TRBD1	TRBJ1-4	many	TGTGCCAGCAGCAGGCCGGGACAGGGTAATGAAAAACTGTTTTTT	CASSRPGQGNEKLFF
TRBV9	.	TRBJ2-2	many	TGTGCCAGCAGCGTAGGGGGACACAACACCGGGGAGCTGTTTTTT	CASSVGGHNTGELFF
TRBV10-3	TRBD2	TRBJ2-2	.	TGTGCCATCAGCCCGGGGGGAGCCTCGAACACCGGGGAGCTGTTTTTT	CAISPGGASNTGELFF